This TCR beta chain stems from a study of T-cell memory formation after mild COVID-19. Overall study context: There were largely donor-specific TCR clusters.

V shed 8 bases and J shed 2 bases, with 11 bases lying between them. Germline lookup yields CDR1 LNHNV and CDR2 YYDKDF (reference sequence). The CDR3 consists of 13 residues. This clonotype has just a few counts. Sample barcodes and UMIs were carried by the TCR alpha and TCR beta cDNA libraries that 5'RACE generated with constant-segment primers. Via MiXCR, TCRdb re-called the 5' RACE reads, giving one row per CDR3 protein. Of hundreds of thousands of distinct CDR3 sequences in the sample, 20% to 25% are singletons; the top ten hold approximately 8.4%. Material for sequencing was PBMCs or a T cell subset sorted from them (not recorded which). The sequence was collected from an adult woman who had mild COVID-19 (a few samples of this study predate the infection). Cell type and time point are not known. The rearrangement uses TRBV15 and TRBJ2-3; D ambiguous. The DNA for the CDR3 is TGTGCCACCCACGGTTCCTTCACAGATACGCAGTATTTT. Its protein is CATHGSFTDTQYF.